This TCR beta chain was recorded in a study of blood T cell repertoires in COVID-19. Study in general: The samples span acute and convalescent COVID-19 from the United States, Italy and Spain.

Cohorts were assigned according to the clinical history that participants reported. Germline assignment: CDR1 SGHDN and CDR2 FVKESK. Between the trimmed V and J ends, which lost 1 base and 6 bases, there was a span of 15 bases. The CDR3 is 16 amino acids. Authors' analysis steps: From reference gene primer amplification, estimates of nucleated cell counts were derived. The table came from immunoSEQ multiplex PCR; TCRdb's copy has only in-frame clones and leaves some out. Clonal size and the V and J genes are those of that table, whereas D and trimming came from the DNA. The table has approximately 500,000 clones, roughly 90% seen once.

The source of this sequence is a woman in her 40s who had recovered from COVID-19. V usage is TRBV14 and J usage is TRBJ2-2; weak D call: TRBD2 (6 bases). The sequencing input was PBMCs or T cells enriched from blood (not recorded which). CDR3 protein: CASSQVIPGVAGELFF. The CDR3 coding sequence is TGTGCCAGCAGCCAAGTCATTCCGGGAGTGGCCGGGGAGCTGTTTTTT.